Below, 3 T cell receptor beta chains from the same sample are listed, as sequenced in a study of shared clonotypes between healthy human individuals. Data came from immunoSEQ multiplex PCR; TCRdb stores just in-frame clones and leaves some out. Of 150,000 to 200,000 clones detected, over 80% appear once; the ten largest clones hold around 0.072%. Sequenced input: naive CD4+ T cells sorted from blood. Subset in this sample: CD45RA+ positively selected. The receptors derive from a woman aged 25 to 39 in good health.

The V gene is TRBV7-9, the J gene TRBJ2-2; 7 positions match TRBD2. Germline values: CDR1 SEHNR, CDR2 FQNEAQ (reference sequence). CDR3 length: 18 residues. V dropped 6 bases and J dropped 2; count of bases not matched to a gene: 15. The CDR3: CASRPRLPSGDNTGELFF. The CDR3 region has the DNA TGTGCCAGCAGGCCGCGCCTTCCTAGCGGAGACAACACCGGGGAGCTGTTTTTT.

CDR3 bases: TGCGCCAGCAGCTTCACAGGAGATGGCACTGAAGCTTTCTTT. This encodes CASSFTGDGTEAFF. This chain connects TRBV5-1 to TRBJ1-1; a possible D gene is TRBD1 (5 bases). The ends were cut back, 2 bases at V and 4 bases at J, with 12 bases in the middle. CDR3 length: 14 residues. CDR1 and CDR2 from the germline V gene are SGHRS and YFSETQ.

The V gene is TRBV7-3, the J gene TRBJ1-1, with D possibly being TRBD1 (5 bases). V shed 4 bases and J shed 5 bases, with 14 bases lying between them. CDR1 and CDR2 (germline): SGHTA, FQGTGA. This CDR3 comprises 14 residues. This chain's CDR3 is CASSSTDLGTEAFF. CDR3 DNA sequence: TGTGCCAGCAGCTCGACAGACTTAGGAACTGAAGCTTTCTTT.